This T cell receptor (beta chain) comes out of a study of cytomegalovirus exposure and HLA in healthy donors. The PCR made use of 60 Vbeta and 13 Jbeta primers. Generated by immunoSEQ multiplex PCR, the TCRdb table keeps only in-frame clones and is missing some. Here the sample spans fewer than 150,000 clones, approximately 80% being singletons. This CDR3 has 15 amino acids. The germline V gene has CDR1 SEHNR and CDR2 FQNEAQ (reference sequence). Between the trimmed V and J ends, which lost 4 bases and 1 base, there was a span of 13 bases. This clonotype was sampled from a human donor in good health. Sequenced input: PBMCs. The chain has TRBV7-9 and TRBJ1-1; tentatively, D is TRBD1 (6 bases). CDR3: CASSSRQVGNTEAFF. CDR3 coding DNA: TGTGCCAGCAGCTCACGACAGGTTGGGAACACTGAAGCTTTCTTT.